This T cell receptor beta chain stems from a study of cytotoxic CD8 clonotypes in ibrutinib-treated CLL (dated by TCRdb to 2020 to 2023). Study-level background: The cohort included some 14 treatment-naive and under 13 relapsed/refractory patients; approximately 17 were IGHV unmutated. On average, each sample had roughly 260,000 productive templates and almost 95,000 productive rearrangements. Patients were still on ibrutinib when every remission and progressive disease sample was collected. Longitudinal samples were available for about 30% of the roughly 86 trial participants. Response samples were taken after a median of approximately 13 months on treatment, ranging from about 6 to 40 months. Cryopreserved peripheral blood mononuclear cells were obtained before treatment, at response, and at either sustained remission or disease progression. Partial responses were observed in 24 patients and complete responses in 2; after a median follow-up of roughly 62 months, remission was maintained in about 15 patients and progression was observed in approximately 12.

The goal of deep resolution MiSeq sequencing was a depth between 1 in 1 million and 1 in 200,000 T cells, and coverage averaged 10x per clonotype. The immunoSEQ hsTCRB Kit was used to generate TCR beta libraries. On the study's bioinformatics: Data were analyzed with ImmunoSEQ Data Assistant and ImmunoSEQ Analyzer, with V, D and J genes assigned per IMGT definitions. Clonality was computed as one minus normalized Shannon entropy of productive rearrangement frequencies, ranging from 0 to 1. Only overrepresented clonotypes making up at least 0.05% of the repertoire of each patient were included in the public clonotype analysis. Thirteen age-matched healthy donor repertoires from immuneACCESS were used as controls for clonality. As stored in TCRdb, this immuneACCESS dataset retains in-frame rearrangements with V and J assigned. A fraction of the clones does not appear; measured against another copy, unresolved V genes explain less than half of the discrepancy, and the remainder lacks a known reason. From that table come the V and J calls and clone size; the DNA was used to work out D and trimming. This sample has 150,000 to 200,000 clones in its table, and 88% of those were observed once. The ten largest make up over 2.5% of the sample.

Reading the label with the study, this specimen's time point is: progressive disease on ibrutinib. For TCR beta library preparation, roughly 2 micrograms of genomic DNA were extracted from the cryopreserved PBMCs. Longitudinal blood samples from CLL patients on ibrutinib monotherapy underwent high-throughput TCR beta sequencing. The patients took part in an open-label, single-center phase 2 trial of ibrutinib monotherapy. Of note for this clone: Which antigen it targets is not known. Base quality data are lacking; no much larger clone is found one base away.

The CDR3 runs 15 residues from the cysteine to the phenylalanine. Only CDR3 DNA remains: 45 bases, in frame from the first base. V loses 0 bases, J loses 2 bases, and the germline ends lie 11 bases apart. Taken from the germline V gene, the CDR1 and CDR2 loops are SGHRS and YFSETQ. Broader findings and caveats from the paper: At ibrutinib response clonality went up, during sustained remission it held steady, and at progression it dropped back toward baseline. Sampling times were not matched between sustained-remission and progressing patients, and lymph node repertoires were not studied. Baseline clonality was found to be higher than that of age-matched healthy donors and was strongly correlated with circulating CD8+ T-cell counts. Public clonotypes were found to be uncommon and were observed to contract or remain stable during treatment; the increase in clonality was shown to reflect expansion of private clonotypes at ibrutinib response.

This chain is built from TRBV5-1 and TRBJ1-2; a tentative D call is TRBD1 (5 bases match). The specimen was PBMCs, collected at disease progression, from a patient treated with ibrutinib. The receptor comes from a human donor with chronic lymphocytic leukemia. The CDR3 protein: CASSLVTTGNYGYTF. Read as DNA, the sequence is TGCGCCAGCAGCTTGGTTACTACAGGAAACTATGGCTACACCTTC. Full variable domain (CDR3 extended with the reference TRBV5-1 and TRBJ1-2 proteins): KAGVTQTPRYLIKTRGQQVTLSCSPISGHRSVSWYQQTPGQGLQFLFEYFSETQRNKGNFPGRFSGRQFSNSRSEMNVSTLELGDSALYLCASSLVTTGNYGYTFGSGTRLTVV.